Listed below are T cell receptor beta chains from one sample, sequenced in a study of blood T cell repertoires in COVID-19. Method: immunoSEQ multiplex PCR; TCRdb's copy keeps in-frame clones and lacks some. The sample yields roughly 130,000 clones, over 75% seen once. The sample consisted of peripheral blood. The origin of the receptors is a man in his sixties with active or convalescent COVID-19. CDR3s include the opening cysteine and the closing phenylalanine or tryptophan. The order of the fields is V gene, J gene, CDR3 protein.

v_gene: TRBV5-1; j_gene: TRBJ1-1; CDR3aa: CASSLRPGTEAFF
v_gene: TRBV30; j_gene: TRBJ2-7; CDR3aa: CAWSVRTGDEQYF
v_gene: TRBV9; j_gene: TRBJ1-3; CDR3aa: CASSVESQGGGNTIYF
v_gene: TRBV7-9; j_gene: TRBJ2-7; CDR3aa: CASSLVGLAGYEQYF
v_gene: TRBV10-3; j_gene: TRBJ2-1; CDR3aa: CAISDGLAGGPGGNEQFF
v_gene: TRBV28; j_gene: TRBJ1-5; CDR3aa: CASVSGDQPQHF
v_gene: TRBV12-3/TRBV12-4; j_gene: TRBJ2-7; CDR3aa: CASSFGNEQYF
v_gene: TRBV5-1; j_gene: TRBJ2-5; CDR3aa: CASSQRGTGLRWETQYF
v_gene: TRBV6-5; j_gene: TRBJ1-1; CDR3aa: CASSPPKGESTEAFF
v_gene: TRBV29-1; j_gene: TRBJ2-7; CDR3aa: CSVLQTYEQYF
v_gene: TRBV4-1; j_gene: TRBJ2-7; CDR3aa: CASSRQAGGGYEQYF
v_gene: TRBV5-5; j_gene: TRBJ2-3; CDR3aa: CASSRGLAGEASTDTQYF
v_gene: TRBV5-1; j_gene: TRBJ2-2; CDR3aa: CASSSGQNLGELFF
v_gene: TRBV27; j_gene: TRBJ2-3; CDR3aa: CASSPQGLAGGSTDTQYF
v_gene: TRBV2; j_gene: TRBJ2-7; CDR3aa: CASSERDYSYEQYF
v_gene: TRBV4-2; j_gene: TRBJ2-7; CDR3aa: CASSQGFGLAGGEQYF
v_gene: TRBV30; j_gene: TRBJ1-6; CDR3aa: CAWSRAAGGDSPLHF
v_gene: TRBV7-2; j_gene: TRBJ2-7; CDR3aa: CASSLDLQSHEQYF
v_gene: TRBV5-8; j_gene: TRBJ2-2; CDR3aa: CASSPRGLAGSGELFF
v_gene: TRBV5-4; j_gene: TRBJ2-1; CDR3aa: CASSLSLRLAGEGNEQFF
v_gene: TRBV7-8; j_gene: TRBJ2-2; CDR3aa: CASSLAALTTGELFF
v_gene: TRBV7-2; j_gene: TRBJ2-6; CDR3aa: CASSLASAGANVLTF
v_gene: TRBV4-1; j_gene: TRBJ1-6; CDR3aa: CASSQGQGRSPLHF
v_gene: TRBV7-8; j_gene: TRBJ1-6; CDR3aa: CASSLARQGSNSPLHF